The present T cell receptor beta chain was sequenced within a study of blood T cell repertoires in COVID-19. Study details: T cells, B-cell-depleted T cells, or PBMCs supplied cDNA or gDNA.

Looked up from germline, CDR1 is SEHNR and CDR2 is FQNEAQ (reference sequence). The CDR3 consists of 16 residues. The V end lost 3 bases, the J end lost 1 base, and 16 bases lay between the germline ends. Libraries were prepared by immunoSEQ multiplex PCR; TCRdb keeps only in-frame clonotypes and omits some of them. Among over 300,000 clones listed, around 89% were seen once. A few counts support this clone. Sample: peripheral blood. The V and J genes are TRBV7-9 and TRBJ2-7; D possibly corresponds to TRBD2 (6 bases). The receptor was derived from a man aged 18 to 29 with active or convalescent COVID-19. This CDR3 reads CASSFRTGVRSYEQYF. CDR3 DNA sequence: TGTGCCAGCAGCTTCCGCACGGGGGTTCGATCCTACGAGCAGTACTTC.